This TCR beta chain was recovered during a study of T cell responses to AZD1222 COVID-19 vaccine. Notes on the study in general: CD4 TCRs covered the whole spike, strongest at regions 160-218 and 743-854.

The CDR3 runs to 18 residues. In germline, CDR1 is MNHNY, CDR2 SVGAGI (reference sequence). The V segment lost 5 bases and the J segment 2 bases; nucleotides outside the gene matches: 15. This table comes from immunoSEQ multiplex PCR, and its TCRdb copy is limited to in-frame clones, with some not included. Among roughly 150,000 clones listed, around nine tenths were seen once. Worth noting for this clone: Its matching antigen is unknown.

The rearrangement uses TRBV6-6 and TRBJ1-5; 7 nucleotides match TRBD1. This sequence was found in an adult who had recovered from COVID-19. The input for sequencing was peripheral blood, taken after recovery from COVID-19. For the CDR3, the DNA is TGTGCCAGCAGTCCCCCTCGGGAGGGGGCGGGTGGCAATCAGCCCCAGCATTTT. This codes for CASSPPREGAGGNQPQHF.